The 8 T cell receptor beta chains below all came from one sample that was sequenced in a study of blood T cells in healthy people across ages. A second PCR of about 7 to 11 cycles used a sample-barcoded 5' primer and a J-beta primer mix. A single record per CDR3 protein comes from TCRdb applying MiXCR to the 5' RACE reads. The sample carries fewer than 2,000,000 distinct CDR3 sequences, 34% recorded once. The specimen sequenced was blood. The source of these receptors is a woman in her twenties or thirties in good health.

This clonotype came up a few times. The rearrangement links TRBV25-1 to TRBJ2-5; D possibly corresponds to TRBD2 (5 bases). The V and J ends lost 6 bases and 2 bases respectively, with 13 bases between them. The CDR3 has 14 residues. The V gene's germline CDR1 is MGHDK and CDR2 SYGVNS. CDR3 in DNA: TGTGCCAGCAGCTCCTTCGGGGTACAAGAGACCCAGTACTTC. Its translation is CASSSFGVQETQYF. The full variable domain, its missing parts supplied by reference TRBV25-1 and TRBJ2-5, is EADIYQTPRYLVIGTGKKITLECSQTMGHDKMYWYQQDPGMELHLIHYSYGVNSTEKGDLSSESTVSRIRTEHFPLTLESARPSHTSQYLCASSSFGVQETQYFGPGTRLLVL.

There are many counts of this clonotype. This chain connects TRBV5-6 to TRBJ1-5, with TRBD1 identical over 7 bases. Germline trimming cut 4 bases from V and 3 bases from J; bases unmatched to any gene: 7. This CDR3 is built from 15 residues. The V gene's germline CDR1 is SGHDT and CDR2 YYEEEE. The CDR3 region has the DNA TGTGCCAGCAGCCGATTTGACAGGGACAATCAGCCCCAGCATTTT. This codes for CASSRFDRDNQPQHF. Supplemented by reference TRBV5-6 and TRBJ1-5, the full variable domain reads DAGVTQSPTHLIKTRGQQVTLRCSPKSGHDTVSWYQQALGQGPQFIFQYYEEEERQRGNFPDRFSGHQFPNYSSELNVNALLLGDSALYLCASSRFDRDNQPQHFGDGTRLSIL.

This clonotype was seen only a few times. The J gene is TRBJ2-7, the V gene TRBV6-6; D may be TRBD1 (6 bases). Deletions cut 3 bases from V and 3 bases from J, with 15 bases between. Germline-derived CDR1 and CDR2 are MNHNY and SVGAGI (reference sequence). The CDR3 spans 15 residues. DNA of the CDR3: TGTGCCAGCAGTTATGGGACACCCCTGGACTACGAGCAGTACTTC. Its protein is CASSYGTPLDYEQYF.

This clonotype was seen a few times. The chain links TRBV5-1 to TRBJ1-2; 9 nucleotides line up with TRBD1. Germline CDR1 SGHRS, CDR2 YFSETQ. CDR3 length: 18 amino acids. V trimming: 1 base; J trimming: 4 bases; junction bases outside the gene matches: 14. The CDR3 sequence is CASSLWGLGDRESYGYTF. The DNA for the CDR3 is TGCGCCAGCAGCTTGTGGGGACTCGGGGACAGGGAGTCCTATGGCTACACCTTC.

This clonotype has more than one count but fewer than ten. The rearrangement uses TRBV6-2 or TRBV6-3 and TRBJ2-2, with D hard to call. Germline V gene lookup returns CDR1 MNHEY and CDR2 SVGEGT. V was cut by 2 bases and J by 8 bases, with 3 bases left in between. The CDR3 is 11 residues long. The CDR3 is CASSYLGELFF. The CDR3 DNA follows: TGTGCCAGCAGTTACCTAGGGGAGCTGTTTTTT.

About this clonotype: An end of the junction differs from the germline gene, which may be a read error. V gene TRBV5-1 combines with J gene TRBJ2-1; D possibly corresponds to TRBD2 (6 bases). The V gene's germline CDR1 is SGHRS and CDR2 YFSETQ. CDR3 length: 16 amino acids. CDR3 in amino acids: CASSASGLPSYNERFF. The CDR3 nucleotides read TGCGCCAGCAGCGCGTCGGGACTCCCTAGCTACAATGAGCGGTTCTTC.

V is TRBV7-9 and J is TRBJ2-3; the match to TRBD1 covers 9 bases. The CDR3 extends over 15 amino acids. The germline gives CDR1 SEHNR, CDR2 FQNEAQ (reference sequence). V gave up 5 bases and J gave up 2 bases; unmatched junction bases: 5. The CDR3 DNA is TGTGCCAGCAGCCGGGGACAGGGTGTCACAGATACGCAGTATTTT. Amino acid sequence: CASSRGQGVTDTQYF.

This chain links TRBV20-1 with TRBJ2-1; 13 bases map to TRBD2. V shed 5 bases and J 2 bases; nucleotides not matched to a gene: 3. CDR1 and CDR2 (germline): DFQATT, SNEGSKA (reference sequence). CDR3 length: 15 amino acids. DNA for the CDR3: TGCAGTGCTGAAGGGACTAGCGGGACCTACAATGAGCAGTTCTTC. Protein product: CSAEGTSGTYNEQFF.